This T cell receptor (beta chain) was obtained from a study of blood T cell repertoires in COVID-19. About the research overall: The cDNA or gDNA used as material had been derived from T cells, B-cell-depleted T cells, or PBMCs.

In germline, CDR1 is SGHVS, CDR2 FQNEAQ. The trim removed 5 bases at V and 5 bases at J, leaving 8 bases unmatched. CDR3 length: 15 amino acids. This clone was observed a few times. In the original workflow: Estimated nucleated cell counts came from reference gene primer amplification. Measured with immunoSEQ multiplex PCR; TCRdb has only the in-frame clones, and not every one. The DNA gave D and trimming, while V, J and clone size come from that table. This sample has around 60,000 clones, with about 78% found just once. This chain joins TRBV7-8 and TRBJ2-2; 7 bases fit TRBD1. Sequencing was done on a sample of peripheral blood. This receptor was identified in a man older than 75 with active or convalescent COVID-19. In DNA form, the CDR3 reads TGTGCCAGCAGCCGAGGAACAGGGGAAACCGGGGAGCTGTTTTTT. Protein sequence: CASSRGTGETGELFF.